These 10 T cell receptor beta chains were all obtained from the same sample, sequenced in a study of cytomegalovirus exposure and HLA in healthy donors. Clones were read by immunoSEQ multiplex PCR, and TCRdb kept only the in-frame ones, dropping some. The sample holds about 200,000 clones, around 80% seen once. Specimen: PBMCs. These receptors were obtained from a woman aged 25 to 39 in good health and CMV-seronegative.

The V and J genes are TRBV14 and TRBJ1-3; D perhaps matches TRBD1 (6 bases). Germline CDR1 is SGHDN and CDR2 is FVKESK. V was pared by 0 bases and J by 0 bases, with 12 bases between. This CDR3 is 17 amino acids long. CDR3 sequence: CASSQEGGAYSGNTIYF. For the CDR3, the DNA is TGTGCCAGCAGCCAAGAAGGGGGGGCCTACTCTGGAAACACCATATATTTT.

V usage is TRBV7-9 and J usage is TRBJ2-5, with D hard to call. Germline V gene data show CDR1 as SEHNR and CDR2 as FQNEAQ (reference sequence). The CDR3 spans 14 residues. V shed 6 bases and J shed 2 bases, with 13 bases lying between them. This CDR3 is CASRLGSPQETQYF. The CDR3 DNA reads as TGTGCCAGCAGGTTGGGCTCCCCTCAAGAGACCCAGTACTTC.

The rearrangement uses TRBV7-9 and TRBJ2-7; 7 bases agree with TRBD1. Germline loops: CDR1 SEHNR, CDR2 FQNEAQ (reference sequence). After removal of 6 bases from V and 0 bases from J, the junction contained 5 bases not matched to a gene. The CDR3 has 14 amino acids. The CDR3 is CASSIQGTSYEQYF. In DNA form, the CDR3 reads TGTGCCAGCAGTATACAGGGGACCTCCTACGAGCAGTACTTC. Looking up the rest from reference TRBV7-9 and TRBJ2-7 gives the full variable domain: DTGVSQNPRHKITKRGQNVTFRCDPISEHNRLYWYRQTLGQGPEFLTYFQNEAQLEKSRLLSDRFSAERPKGSFSTLEIQRTEQGDSAMYLCASSIQGTSYEQYFGPGTRLTVT.

The chain carries TRBV7-7 and TRBJ2-7; 7 bases map to TRBD1. The CDR3 is 13 amino acids. V lost 5 bases and J lost 6; bases outside the gene matches: 7. Per the germline V gene, CDR1 is SSHAT and CDR2 is FNYEAQ (reference sequence). DNA for the CDR3: TGTGCCAGCAGCCCGACAGGGCAGGGCGAGCAGTACTTC. It yields the protein CASSPTGQGEQYF.

CDR3: CASSPLGRGFTYEQYF. Written as DNA, the CDR3 is TGTGCCAGCTCACCTTTGGGCAGGGGGTTCACCTACGAGCAGTACTTC. The V and J genes are TRBV18 and TRBJ2-7; 7 bases align to TRBD1. The CDR3 totals 16 residues. CDR1 and CDR2 (germline): KGHSH, LQKENI. Trimming removed 3 bases from V and 2 bases from J; junction bases left unmatched: 10.

This clone was observed a few times. Other DNA sequences in this sample translate to the same CDR3. This rearrangement joins TRBV7-9 to TRBJ1-1; D uncertain. The CDR3 length is 13 residues. Trimming pared 2 bases from V and 3 bases from J, leaving 7 bases between. The germline gives CDR1 SEHNR, CDR2 FQNEAQ (reference sequence). CDR3 residues: CASSLSRDTEAFF. The CDR3 DNA follows: TGTGCCAGCAGCTTAAGCCGGGACACTGAAGCTTTCTTT.

This chain links TRBV5-1 with TRBJ1-1; TRBD1 is a possible D gene (5 bases). Trimming pared 4 bases from V and 0 bases from J, leaving 10 bases between. This CDR3 is built from 14 residues. Germline CDR1 is SGHRS and CDR2 is YFSETQ. The CDR3 sequence is CASSPRQLNTEAFF. The DNA of the CDR3 is TGCGCCAGCAGCCCACGACAGCTGAACACTGAAGCTTTCTTT.

This clone was counted between two and nine times. The genes are TRBV10-2 and TRBJ2-3, with 9 nucleotides matching TRBD2. There are 15 residues in the CDR3. Germline assignment: CDR1 WSHSY and CDR2 SAAADI. V lost 3 bases, J lost 1 base, and 2 bases stayed unmatched. CDR3 loop: CASSDPSGGTDTQYF. CDR3 sequence (DNA): TGCGCCAGCAGTGATCCTAGCGGGGGCACAGATACGCAGTATTTT.

This clone was seen just once. The chain is built from TRBV6-6 and TRBJ1-2, with TRBD1 as a possible D gene (6 bases). Germline V gene sequence: CDR1 MNHNY, CDR2 SVGAGI (reference sequence). The V gene lost 6 bases and the J gene lost 4 bases, with 15 bases spanning the gap. CDR3 length equals 14 residues. CDR3 DNA sequence: TGTGCCAGCAGCCTGGACAGTCCGTTCTATGGCTACACCTTC. This translates into CASSLDSPFYGYTF.

This clone has only one observation. This sequence joins TRBV30 and TRBJ2-5; D gene unclear. With 5 bases removed from V and 2 bases from J, the gap between germline ends came to 12 bases. Per germline, CDR1 GTSNPN and CDR2 SVGIG (reference sequence). This CDR3 spans 13 amino acids. The CDR3 region is CAWFEPSQETQYF. CDR3 coding DNA: TGTGCCTGGTTCGAGCCATCGCAAGAGACCCAGTACTTC.